The next 22 T cell receptor beta chains were all read from a single sample in a study of CD8 T cells in ankylosing spondylitis. TCRdb recomputed calls from the 5' RACE reads with MiXCR, one row per CDR3 protein. Here the sample spans roughly 230,000 distinct CDR3 sequences, 10% being singletons. Material for sequencing was blood, either unsorted or a sorted T cell fraction (not recorded which). These receptor sequences come from a male donor with ankylosing spondylitis or in good health (not recorded which).

In its sample, this clonotype was seen a few times. Compared with germline, one end of the junction differs, possibly owing to a read error. The V call is TRBV5-1, the J call TRBJ2-2; D is ambiguous. The CDR3 is made up of 12 amino acids. In germline, CDR1 is SGHRS, CDR2 YFSETQ. CDR3 bases: TGCGCCAGCAGCTGGAACGCCGGGGAGCTGTTTTTT. Its translation is CASSWNAGELFF.

This clonotype was seen many times. The chain uses TRBV25-1 and TRBJ2-1, with a weak D call TRBD2 (5 bases). The germline CDR1 and CDR2 sequences are MGHDK and SYGVNS. This CDR3 is built from 18 residues. Trimming shortened V by 3 bases and J by 1 base, and 19 bases separated the two germline ends. The CDR3 nucleotides read TGTGCCAGCAGTGATCCTAGCTGGATGGGTACGTCCTACAATGAGCAGTTCTTC. This sequence encodes CASSDPSWMGTSYNEQFF.

This clonotype was detected ten times or more. This chain links TRBV20-1 with TRBJ2-3; D remains ambiguous. V dropped 5 bases and J dropped 0 bases, with 12 bases sitting between them. Germline V gene data show CDR1 as DFQATT and CDR2 as SNEGSKA (reference sequence). This CDR3 has 14 residues. The DNA for the CDR3 is TGCAGTGCTTTGTGGTTAGCTAGCACAGATACGCAGTATTTT. It encodes CSALWLASTDTQYF.

This clonotype was detected many times. The chain combines TRBV12-3 or TRBV12-4 with TRBJ2-1; D unresolved. V was trimmed by 3 bases and J by 12 bases, leaving 9 bases between them. The CDR3 length is 11 residues. CDR3: CASSLSQSQFF. The CDR3 DNA follows: TGTGCCAGCAGTTTGAGTCAGTCGCAGTTCTTC.

This clonotype was detected ten times or more. The chain has TRBV15 and TRBJ2-7; 7 bases align to TRBD1. The germline gives CDR1 LNHNV, CDR2 YYDKDF (reference sequence). The J segment lost 0 bases and the V segment lost 0 bases, leaving 5 bases of the junction unmatched. The length of the CDR3 is 16 residues. CDR3: CATSRDSTGNSYEQYF. The CDR3 coding sequence is TGTGCCACCAGCAGAGATTCGACAGGGAACTCCTACGAGCAGTACTTC.

The chain combines TRBV7-9 with TRBJ2-4; 11 bases are a match to TRBD1. Germline V lookup: CDR1 SEHNR, CDR2 FQNEAQ (reference sequence). Trimming cost V 5 bases and J 6 bases; bases outside gene matches: 9. CDR3 length: 16 amino acids. The CDR3 region is CASSRWDRGTVNIQYF. The DNA for the CDR3 is TGTGCCAGCAGCCGTTGGGACAGGGGGACGGTAAACATTCAGTACTTC.

This clonotype has only one observation. An end of the junction differs from the germline gene, which may be a read error. The DNA of the CDR3 is TGTACCAGCAGCCAAGCGAGTATAGACCGGGGAAACACCATATATTTT. Encoded protein: CTSSQASIDRGNTIYF. The V call is TRBV4-2, the J call TRBJ1-3; no firm D call. Germline V lookup: CDR1 LGHNA, CDR2 YNFKEQ. The CDR3 consists of 16 residues.

The rearrangement uses TRBV2 and TRBJ2-3, with 9 positions matching TRBD2. CDR3 length: 16 amino acids. Per germline, CDR1 SNHLY and CDR2 FYNNEI. V was pared by 6 bases and J by 0 bases, with 7 bases of the junction left unmatched. The CDR3 DNA is TGTGCCAGCAGGGAGAGGACTAGCGTTAGCACAGATACGCAGTATTTT. It translates to CASRERTSVSTDTQYF.

This clonotype appeared many times. This chain joins TRBV3-1 and TRBJ1-1; TRBD1 might be the D (5 bases). The V end was cut by 3 bases, the J end by 0 bases, with 8 bases between. Germline V CDR1 and CDR2: LGHDT, YNNKEL (reference sequence). The CDR3 has 14 amino acids. CDR3 protein: CASSHTGLNTEAFF. CDR3 coding DNA: TGTGCCAGCAGCCATACAGGCCTGAACACTGAAGCTTTCTTT.

The chain joins TRBV5-5 to TRBJ2-1; TRBD2 aligns across 7 bases. V lost 4 bases and J lost 4; bases outside the gene matches: 8. Germline V CDR1 and CDR2: SGHKS, YYEKEE (reference sequence). The CDR3 is 15 amino acids. The CDR3 nucleotides read TGTGCCAGCAGCGTTACTAGCGATGTTTACAATGAGCAGTTCTTC. Translating it yields CASSVTSDVYNEQFF.

This clonotype was found many times. The V gene is TRBV11-1, the J gene TRBJ2-5; 11 bases are shared with TRBD2. Germline values: CDR1 SGHAT, CDR2 FQDESV (reference sequence). This CDR3 is 18 amino acids long. V was clipped by 5 bases and J by 4 bases; unmatched bases: 15. Here the CDR3 reads CASSTKNRTSGFAETQYF. The CDR3 coding sequence is TGTGCCAGCAGCACAAAGAATAGGACTAGCGGGTTTGCAGAGACCCAGTACTTC.

Ten or more counts support this clonotype. The rearrangement uses TRBV7-8 and TRBJ2-3; D unclear. The CDR3 covers 14 residues. CDR1 and CDR2 from the germline V gene are SGHVS and FQNEAQ. Deletions cut 4 bases from V and 4 bases from J, with 12 bases between. The CDR3 nucleotides read TGTGCCAGCAGCTCCGGCAGTGCGGCAGATACGCAGTATTTT. Translated: CASSSGSAADTQYF.

This chain links TRBV25-1 with TRBJ1-3, with 9 positions matching TRBD1. Trimming cost V 4 bases and J 1 base; bases outside gene matches: 5. The CDR3 spans 16 residues. In germline, CDR1 is MGHDK, CDR2 SYGVNS. This CDR3 is CASSGPGQGSGNTIYF. The CDR3 coding sequence is TGTGCCAGCAGTGGTCCGGGACAGGGTTCTGGAAACACCATATATTTT.

This clonotype was found a few times. This rearrangement joins TRBV10-1 to TRBJ2-7; D assignment may be TRBD1 or TRBD2 (5 bases each). This CDR3 comprises 13 residues. Trimming took off 4 bases at V and 2 bases at J, with 9 bases between the two ends. Germline CDR1 and CDR2: WNHNN and SYGVQD (reference sequence). The CDR3 nucleotides are TGCGCCAGCAGTGGCCAGGGACCCTACGAGCAGTACTTC. It encodes CASSGQGPYEQYF.

This clonotype is a singleton in its sample. It may be a read error: a sequence one base away is much more abundant. This sequence joins TRBV5-1 and TRBJ1-4; the match to TRBD1 covers 8 bases. Germline values: CDR1 SGHRS, CDR2 YFSETQ. After removal of 4 bases from V and 7 bases from J, the junction contained 6 bases not matched to a gene. The length of the CDR3 is 14 residues. CDR3 nucleotide sequence: TGCGCCAGCAGCGGCAGGGGGCCCGGTGAAAAACTGTTTTTT. This translates into CASSGRGPGEKLFF.

This clonotype has ten or more counts. This sequence joins TRBV3-1 and TRBJ2-7; D call uncertain. This CDR3 is 14 amino acids long. Germline assignment: CDR1 LGHDT and CDR2 YNNKEL (reference sequence). V was trimmed by 1 base and J by 2 bases, leaving 9 bases between them. The CDR3 DNA follows: TGTGCCAGCAGCCAAGGAAGCGAGACCTACGAGCAGTACTTC. As protein: CASSQGSETYEQYF.

The V and J genes are TRBV25-1 and TRBJ2-5, with D perhaps TRBD2 (6 bases). V lost 8 bases and J lost 7, with 17 bases in between. This CDR3 has 13 residues. Germline CDR1 and CDR2: MGHDK and SYGVNS. The CDR3 sequence is CASRGIAEGTQYF. The CDR3 DNA reads as TGTGCCAGCCGGGGGATAGCGGAAGGGACCCAGTACTTC.

This clonotype was found many times. J is TRBJ2-6 and V is TRBV7-9, with D tentatively TRBD1 (5 bases). The V and J ends lost 4 bases and 0 bases respectively, with 10 bases between them. Germline lookup yields CDR1 SEHNR and CDR2 FQNEAQ (reference sequence). There are 16 residues in the CDR3. This CDR3 reads CASSSHQGSGANVLTF. In nucleotides, the CDR3 is TGTGCCAGCAGCTCCCATCAGGGCTCTGGGGCCAACGTCCTGACTTTC.

This clonotype was detected ten times or more. The V call is TRBV5-1, the J call TRBJ2-2; D perhaps matches TRBD1 (5 bases). The V end was cut by 2 bases, the J end by 0 bases, with 8 bases between. Germline V gene lookup returns CDR1 SGHRS and CDR2 YFSETQ. The CDR3 covers 15 residues. Here the CDR3 reads CASSFRVTNTGELFF. The CDR3 region has the DNA TGCGCCAGCAGCTTCAGGGTTACGAACACCGGGGAGCTGTTTTTT.

This clonotype showed up many times. V usage is TRBV25-1 and J usage is TRBJ1-6; possible D gene TRBD1, 5 bases. The V end was cut by 4 bases, the J end by 8 bases, with 9 bases between. Per the germline V gene, CDR1 is MGHDK and CDR2 is SYGVNS. The CDR3 covers 13 residues. CDR3 in DNA: TGTGCCAGCAGTGGCCTGGGGGATTCACCCCTCCACTTT. It translates to CASSGLGDSPLHF. Based on the CDR3 plus reference TRBV25-1 and TRBJ1-6, the full variable domain is EADIYQTPRYLVIGTGKKITLECSQTMGHDKMYWYQQDPGMELHLIHYSYGVNSTEKGDLSSESTVSRIRTEHFPLTLESARPSHTSQYLCASSGLGDSPLHFGNGTRLTVT.

This clonotype has ten or more counts. The gene calls are TRBV5-1 and TRBJ2-1, with 8 positions matching TRBD2. The germline gives CDR1 SGHRS, CDR2 YFSETQ. The CDR3 is 15 amino acids. The V segment lost 4 bases and the J segment 5 bases; nucleotides outside the gene matches: 8. In DNA, the CDR3 is TGCGCCAGCAGCCTGTCGGGCGGGGGGAACAATGAGCAGTTCTTC. It codes for CASSLSGGGNNEQFF.

This clonotype was detected ten times or more. The V and J genes are TRBV12-3 or TRBV12-4 and TRBJ2-1; the D is unclear. V lost 1 base, J lost 0 bases, and 10 bases lay in between. The CDR3 is made up of 16 amino acids. The CDR3 region is CASSLVQQLSYNEQFF. The CDR3 nucleotides are TGTGCCAGCAGTTTAGTACAGCAACTCTCCTACAATGAGCAGTTCTTC.